The source of this T cell receptor (beta chain) is a study of early T cells in non-severe SARS-CoV-2 infection. Study as a whole: Sequencing targeted bulk RNA from unsorted whole blood, leaving chains unpaired.

Regarding the study as a whole: Using VDJdb, the matching emphasized anti-spike CD8 responses while missing private and CD4 specificities.

Unique molecular identifier tags were affixed to discrete cDNA molecules. MiXCR, run by TCRdb on the 5' RACE reads, gives a single entry per CDR3 protein. The sample yields just under 65,000 distinct CDR3 sequences, around 13% seen once. This clonotype was seen repeatedly, ten times or more. Its specificity is unknown. The TCR comes from an adult who was a healthcare worker with PCR-confirmed SARS-CoV-2 infection or an uninfected control (not recorded which). The sequenced sample was whole blood.

Written as DNA, the CDR3 is TGCGCCAGCAAACGGGTGGGGGCACAGAATGAGCAGTTCTTC. It translates to CASKRVGAQNEQFF. The J gene is TRBJ2-1, the V gene TRBV5-1; tentatively, D is TRBD1 (6 bases). This CDR3 region has 14 residues. V was cut by 6 bases and J by 7 bases, with 17 bases left in between. The germline V gene encodes CDR1 SGHRS and CDR2 YFSETQ.